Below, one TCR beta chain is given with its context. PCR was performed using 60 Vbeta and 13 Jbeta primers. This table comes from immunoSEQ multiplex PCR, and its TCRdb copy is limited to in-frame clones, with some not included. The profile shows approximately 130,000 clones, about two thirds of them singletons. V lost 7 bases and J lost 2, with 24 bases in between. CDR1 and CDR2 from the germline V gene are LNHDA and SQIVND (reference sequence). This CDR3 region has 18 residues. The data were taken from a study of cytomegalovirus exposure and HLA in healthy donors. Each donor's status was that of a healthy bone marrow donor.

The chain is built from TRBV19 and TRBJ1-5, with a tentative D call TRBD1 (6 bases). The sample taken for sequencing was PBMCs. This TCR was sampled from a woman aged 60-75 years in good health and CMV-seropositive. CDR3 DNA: TGTGCCAGTATTGTCGCCGGGACACCAAATGGCGGCAATCAGCCCCAGCATTTT. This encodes CASIVAGTPNGGNQPQHF.